Below are 23 T cell receptor beta chains sequenced from a single sample in a study of T cell responses to AZD1222 COVID-19 vaccine. Libraries were prepared by immunoSEQ multiplex PCR; TCRdb keeps only in-frame clonotypes and omits some of them. The top ten hold around 1.7% of the sample, which has about 150,000 clones, roughly nine tenths seen once. This specimen consisted of peripheral blood, obtained 28 days after the second AZD1222 dose. Source of these receptors: an adult who received the AZD1222 COVID-19 vaccine.

J is TRBJ1-1 and V is TRBV10-1; D is unclear. CDR3 size: 13 residues. Trimming left V 4 bases short and J 3 bases short, with 9 bases between. Per germline, CDR1 WNHNN and CDR2 SYGVQD (reference sequence). CDR3 DNA: TGCGCCAGCAGTGGTCAACGGGACACTGAAGCTTTCTTT. It codes for CASSGQRDTEAFF.

This clone was observed a handful of times. The CDR3 is CASSLAPPGEFTDTQYF. In nucleotides, the CDR3 is TGTGCCAGCAGCTTAGCCCCCCCGGGGGAATTCACAGATACGCAGTATTTT. The chain employs TRBV7-7 and TRBJ2-3, with TRBD2 as a possible D gene (6 bases). Trimming took 0 bases from V and 2 from J, leaving 15 bases between them. The CDR3 runs 17 residues. CDR1 and CDR2 from the germline V gene are SSHAT and FNYEAQ (reference sequence).

This rearrangement joins TRBV27 to TRBJ1-5; D perhaps matches TRBD1 (5 bases). V lost 3 bases and J lost 4, with 10 bases in between. Germline loops: CDR1 MNHEY, CDR2 SMNVEV (reference sequence). This CDR3 is 14 amino acids long. Here the CDR3 reads CASSLGGWNQPQHF. The CDR3 region has the DNA TGTGCCAGCAGTTTGGGGGGTTGGAATCAGCCCCAGCATTTT.

The chain is built from TRBV10-1 and TRBJ1-1; 7 bases map to TRBD1. The CDR3 is 15 amino acids. In germline, CDR1 is WNHNN, CDR2 SYGVQD (reference sequence). Losses at the gene ends were 3 bases for V and 0 bases for J; bases not matched to a gene: 4. The CDR3 protein is CASSDSTGMNTEAFF. The CDR3 DNA sequence: TGCGCCAGCAGTGACTCGACAGGGATGAACACTGAAGCTTTCTTT.

J is TRBJ2-1 and V is TRBV6-2 or TRBV6-3; 8 bases match TRBD1. With V trimmed by 6 bases and J by 4 bases, 11 bases remained unmatched. CDR3 length: 16 amino acids. Germline-derived CDR1 and CDR2 are MNHEY and SVGEGT. Here the CDR3 DNA reads TGTGCCAGCAGCCTCACTACGACAGGGGATTACAATGAGCAGTTCTTC. Amino acid sequence: CASSLTTTGDYNEQFF.

The V and J genes are TRBV2 and TRBJ1-2; possibly TRBD1 for D (6 bases). V gave up 0 bases and J gave up 7 bases, with 9 bases separating them. The CDR3 contains 13 residues. Germline CDR1 and CDR2: SNHLY and FYNNEI. The CDR3 is CASSEAPQGGYTF. CDR3 in DNA: TGTGCCAGCAGTGAAGCCCCACAGGGTGGCTACACCTTC.

The sample holds a few counts of this clone. V and J are TRBV30 and TRBJ1-1; D is possibly TRBD1 (5 bases). V lost 2 bases and J 4 bases, leaving 11 bases between the germline ends. The CDR3 extends over 13 amino acids. Per germline, CDR1 GTSNPN and CDR2 SVGIG (reference sequence). CDR3 DNA: TGTGCCTGGAGTTTACTCGGGGGCACTGAAGCTTTCTTT. Protein sequence: CAWSLLGGTEAFF.

This chain connects TRBV18 to TRBJ1-1; a possible D gene is TRBD1 (6 bases). Germline-derived CDR1 and CDR2 are KGHSH and LQKENI. The CDR3 is 16 residues long. The V and J ends lost 3 bases and 4 bases respectively, with 18 bases between them. DNA for the CDR3: TGTGCCAGCTCACCCTTTGGGGGCGAGTGGGGCACTGAAGCTTTCTTT. Its translation is CASSPFGGEWGTEAFF.

This chain joins TRBV4-2 and TRBJ2-5, with D tentatively TRBD2 (9 bases). The CDR3 loop spans 20 amino acids. V was clipped by 1 base and J by 4 bases, with 28 bases between them. The V gene's germline CDR1 is LGHNA and CDR2 YNFKEQ. The chain's CDR3 is CASSQAIQGELAGSGETQYF. The CDR3 nucleotides are TGTGCCAGCAGCCAAGCGATACAGGGGGAGCTAGCGGGATCAGGAGAGACCCAGTACTTC.

The CDR3 DNA follows: TGTGCCAGCAGCTTGCCGGGACTAGCGGACCAATCCTACGAGCAGTACTTC. Encoded protein: CASSLPGLADQSYEQYF. This rearrangement joins TRBV7-2 to TRBJ2-7; 11 bases are shared with TRBD2. This CDR3 is 17 amino acids long. J lost 1 base, V lost 3 bases, and 8 bases had no gene match. From germline, CDR1 is SGHTA and CDR2 FQGNSA.

The CDR3 DNA follows: TGTGCCAGCAGCTGGGCGGGAGGGCCACGAAATGAGCAGTTCTTC. Its protein is CASSWAGGPRNEQFF. This chain uses TRBV4-2 with TRBJ2-1, with TRBD2 matching 9 bases. CDR1 is LGHNA, CDR2 YNFKEQ, per germline. The CDR3 contains 15 residues. Unmatched junction bases numbered 9, after V lost 5 bases and J lost 7 bases.

The chain combines TRBV27 with TRBJ2-1, with 7 bases fitting TRBD2. The CDR3 covers 15 residues. Germline V gene lookup returns CDR1 MNHEY and CDR2 SMNVEV (reference sequence). The ends lost 3 bases at V and 6 bases at J; junction bases unmatched: 8. The CDR3 loop reads CASSLTGEGINEQFF. In nucleotides, the CDR3 is TGTGCCAGCAGTTTGACGGGGGAGGGGATCAATGAGCAGTTCTTC.

This clone was seen a single time. V is TRBV6-2 or TRBV6-3 and J is TRBJ2-1, with TRBD1 identical over 7 bases. Trimming removed 4 bases from V and 2 bases from J; junction bases left unmatched: 8. Germline lookup yields CDR1 MNHEY and CDR2 SVGEGT. CDR3 length: 16 amino acids. The CDR3 loop reads CASSWDTGVPYNEQFF. The CDR3 DNA sequence: TGTGCCAGCAGTTGGGATACAGGGGTACCCTACAATGAGCAGTTCTTC.

This clone appeared a single time. This rearrangement joins TRBV18 to TRBJ1-1; 9 bases map to TRBD1. CDR3 length: 15 amino acids. Trimming at V came to 1 base and at J to 4 bases, leaving 4 bases not matched to a gene. Germline V gives CDR1 KGHSH, CDR2 LQKENI. This CDR3 reads CASSPLGQGSTEAFF. The CDR3 DNA sequence: TGTGCCAGCTCACCACTGGGACAGGGAAGCACTGAAGCTTTCTTT. Full variable domain (remainder filled in from reference TRBV18 and TRBJ1-1): NAGVMQNPRHLVRRRGQEARLRCSPMKGHSHVYWYRQLPEEGLKFMVYLQKENIIDESGMPKERFSAEFPKEGPSILRIQQVVRGDSAAYFCASSPLGQGSTEAFFGQGTRLTVV.

The chain combines TRBV6-2 or TRBV6-3 with TRBJ2-1; D not resolved. V was cut by 2 bases and J by 8 bases, with 13 bases left in between. The CDR3 is made up of 14 amino acids. The V gene's germline CDR1 is MNHEY and CDR2 SVGEGT. The CDR3 protein is CASSYPFSMDEQFF. The CDR3 DNA follows: TGTGCCAGCAGTTACCCTTTCTCTATGGATGAGCAGTTCTTC.

The V and J genes are TRBV6-6 and TRBJ2-7; D remains unclear. This CDR3 comprises 13 residues. Trimming took 4 bases from V and 0 from J, leaving 7 bases between them. The V gene's germline CDR1 is MNHNY and CDR2 SVGAGI (reference sequence). The DNA of the CDR3 is TGTGCCAGCAGTTCCCTGGACTCCTACGAGCAGTACTTC. It is translated as CASSSLDSYEQYF.

The chain uses TRBV27 and TRBJ1-1, with D possibly matching TRBD1 (5 bases). Per the germline V gene, CDR1 is MNHEY and CDR2 is SMNVEV (reference sequence). The CDR3 spans 13 residues. The V end was cut by 10 bases, the J end by 1 base, with 13 bases between. CDR3 region: CATAVGGNTEAFF. The CDR3 DNA reads TGTGCCACCGCCGTTGGGGGGAACACTGAAGCTTTCTTT.

The J gene is TRBJ2-1, the V gene TRBV28; 7 positions match TRBD1. The CDR3 is 15 residues long. In germline, CDR1 is MDHEN, CDR2 SYDVKM. Losses at the gene ends were 4 bases for V and 0 bases for J; bases not matched to a gene: 3. The CDR3 coding sequence is TGTGCCAGCAGTTCCGGGACAGACTCCTACAATGAGCAGTTCTTC. Translating it yields CASSSGTDSYNEQFF.

The chain has TRBV4-1 and TRBJ1-4, with unresolved D. Trimming took 0 bases from V and 3 from J, leaving 5 bases between them. The germline gives CDR1 MGHRA, CDR2 YSYEKL. The CDR3 consists of 14 residues. CDR3 coding DNA: TGCGCCAGCAGCCAAGACAGTCCTAATGAAAAACTGTTTTTT. Translating gives CASSQDSPNEKLFF.

The chain recombines TRBV4-1 with TRBJ1-2; D gene ambiguous. The germline V gene encodes CDR1 MGHRA and CDR2 YSYEKL. There are 14 residues in the CDR3. V lost 0 bases, J lost 1 base, and 6 bases lay in between. CDR3 protein: CASSQDPVNYGYTF. Here the CDR3 DNA reads TGCGCCAGCAGCCAAGACCCAGTTAACTATGGCTACACCTTC.

This chain uses TRBV2 with TRBJ2-2, with 8 bases matching TRBD1. V shed 2 bases, J shed 10 bases, and the junction held 12 bases outside the gene matches. CDR3 length: 16 amino acids. Germline CDR1 is SNHLY and CDR2 is FYNNEI. The CDR3 loop reads CASSESYSPGQEELFF. The CDR3 nucleotides are TGTGCCAGCAGTGAAAGTTATAGTCCGGGACAGGAGGAGCTGTTTTTT.

The J gene is TRBJ1-1, the V gene TRBV12-3 or TRBV12-4; 9 nucleotides match TRBD1. The ends lost 5 bases at V and 7 bases at J; junction bases unmatched: 5. CDR3 length equals 13 residues. The chain's CDR3 is CASSRTGGLEAFF. For the CDR3, the DNA is TGTGCCAGCAGTCGAACAGGGGGCCTTGAAGCTTTCTTT.

The DNA for the CDR3 is TGTGCCAGCAGCTTAGCGGGGGCGGTCTACGAGCAGTACTTC. This translates into CASSLAGAVYEQYF. The chain combines TRBV7-2 with TRBJ2-7; TRBD1 might be the D (6 bases). CDR1 SGHTA and CDR2 FQGNSA come from the germline V gene. V dropped 0 bases and J dropped 3 bases, with 9 bases sitting between them. CDR3 length equals 14 residues.